Listed below are T cell receptor beta chains from one sample, sequenced in a study of T cell responses to AZD1222 COVID-19 vaccine. Here immunoSEQ multiplex PCR was the method, and the copy in TCRdb shows in-frame clones only, minus some. Among about 150,000 clones, roughly 92% were seen once, and the ten largest hold around 1.3%. The input for sequencing was peripheral blood, taken on day 0 of AZD1222 vaccination. These receptor sequences come from an adult in good health. Each CDR3 is given with its conserved first and last residue. Each record gives: V gene, CDR3 length, J gene, clone size, D gene, CDR3 DNA, CDR3 protein. D genes are given only for firm matches. Clone size is stated in some rows and not others, as once, few, many or a class when expanded.

TRBV3-1/TRBV3-2	17	TRBJ1-1	NA	NA	TGTGCCAGCAGCCAAGATTCCCTCCTGATCGTGAAAACTGAAGCTTTCTTT	CASSQDSLLIVKTEAFF
TRBV29-1	13	TRBJ1-2	NA	NA	TGCAGCGTTGAATTTATAGCTAACTATGGCTACACCTTC	CSVEFIANYGYTF
TRBV18	16	TRBJ2-1	once	TRBD2	TGTGCCAGCTCACCCCCCGGGTCGGTAGCGGGCAATGAGCAGTTCTTC	CASSPPGSVAGNEQFF
TRBV12-3/TRBV12-4	13	TRBJ2-3	NA	TRBD2	TGTGCCAGCAATTCTGGGGGGGGAGATACGCAGTATTTT	CASNSGGGDTQYF
TRBV28	17	TRBJ2-2	NA	NA	TGTGCCAGCAGTCGAAGACTACTACTTATGAACACCGGGGAGCTGTTTTTT	CASSRRLLLMNTGELFF
TRBV6-5	15	TRBJ1-5	NA	NA	TGTGCCAGCAGGGGACGGGACACGGACAATCAGCCCCAGCATTTT	CASRGRDTDNQPQHF
TRBV6-1	17	TRBJ1-2	NA	TRBD1	TGTGCCAGCAGTGAAATTGGTACCGGGACAGCCAACTATGGCTACACCTTC	CASSEIGTGTANYGYTF
TRBV3-1/TRBV3-2	15	TRBJ2-1	NA	TRBD2	TGTGCCAGCAGCCATTTAGCGGGGGGGAACAATGAGCAGTTCTTC	CASSHLAGGNNEQFF
TRBV5-6	14	TRBJ1-2	NA	TRBD1	TGTGCCAGCAGCTTCATAGACAGGGACTATGGCTACACCTTC	CASSFIDRDYGYTF
TRBV29-1	12	TRBJ1-5	NA	TRBD1	TGCAGCGGCGGCGACAGGGACCAGCCCCAGCATTTT	CSGGDRDQPQHF
TRBV6-1	12	TRBJ1-2	NA	NA	TGTGCCAGCAGTGAATACCGACATGGCTACACCTTC	CASSEYRHGYTF
TRBV7-8	13	TRBJ1-2	NA	NA	TGTGCCAGCAGTCCAGGACAGCGCTATGGCTACACCTTC	CASSPGQRYGYTF
TRBV7-3	12	TRBJ1-1	NA	TRBD1	TGTGCCAGCAGCCCCGGACAGGGTGAAGCTTTCTTT	CASSPGQGEAFF
TRBV3-1/TRBV3-2	16	TRBJ2-2	NA	TRBD1	TGTGCCAGCAGCCAAGGAGACAGGGGGGTCACCGGGGAGCTGTTTTTT	CASSQGDRGVTGELFF
TRBV12-5	17	TRBJ1-3	NA	NA	TGTGCTAGTGGTTTGGTCTATTCCGCGCACTCTGGAAACACCATATATTTT	CASGLVYSAHSGNTIYF
TRBV5-1	15	TRBJ1-5	NA	NA	TGCGCCAGCAGCTTGGACAGCTATAGCAATCAGCCCCAGCATTTT	CASSLDSYSNQPQHF
TRBV19	12	TRBJ1-5	NA	NA	TGTGCCAGTAGATCAGGAGGTCAGCCCCAGCATTTT	CASRSGGQPQHF
TRBV11-2	13	TRBJ1-5	few	NA	TGTGCCAGCAGCCGGGACAGCAATCAGCCCCAGCATTTT	CASSRDSNQPQHF
TRBV14	15	TRBJ1-4	few	NA	TGTGCCAGCAGCCTCACGATGGGGGGGACTGAAAAACTGTTTTTT	CASSLTMGGTEKLFF
TRBV7-8	18	TRBJ1-5	NA	NA	TGTGCCAGCAGCTCGGCAGACGGGACTCCGAGAGGCAATCAGCCCCAGCATTTT	CASSSADGTPRGNQPQHF
TRBV5-1	14	TRBJ1-2	NA	NA	TGCGCCAGCAACGCCGGCGACGGAAACTATGGCTACACCTTC	CASNAGDGNYGYTF
TRBV9	16	TRBJ1-4	NA	NA	TGTGCCAGCAGCGCGGCCTTGGTGTCGACTAATGAAAAACTGTTTTTT	CASSAALVSTNEKLFF